Below, 14 T cell receptor beta chains from the same sample are listed, as sequenced in a study of beta chain features in type 1 diabetes (dated by TCRdb to the late 2010s). The library was built by means of the immunoSEQ multiplex PCR assay. The entire isolated RNA was reverse transcribed using the High Capacity cDNA Reverse Transcription Kit, and thus expressed TCRB transcripts were sequenced. TCRdb took over this immuneACCESS table, retaining in-frame rearrangements with V and J assigned. Such tables are incomplete; in checked studies, under half of the missing clones stem from an unresolved V gene, and the remainder is unexplained. The sample table holds hundreds of thousands of clones, of which about 30% were seen once. The ten largest clones add up to roughly 0.066% of the sample. Sequenced input: naive CD4+ T cells from blood. This specimen's cell subset or site label, interpreted: true naive CD4+ T cells. These receptors were obtained from a man aged 18 to 29 in good health.

The V gene is TRBV6-1, the J gene TRBJ1-2; 8 nucleotides agree with TRBD1. Germline trimming cut 8 bases from V and 2 bases from J; bases unmatched to any gene: 4. The CDR3 is made up of 13 amino acids. Germline-derived CDR1 and CDR2 are MNHNS and SASEGT. The DNA for the CDR3 is TGTGCCAGCCTAGCAGGGGGCAACTATGGCTACACCTTC. The encoded protein is CASLAGGNYGYTF.

The gene calls are TRBV10-3 and TRBJ1-1; TRBD1 agrees at 8 bases. The CDR3 extends over 13 amino acids. V shed 7 bases and J 1 base; nucleotides not matched to a gene: 2. Germline assignment: CDR1 ENHRY and CDR2 SYGVKD. The CDR3 nucleotides are TGTGCCATCACCGGGACAGGGAACACTGAAGCTTTCTTT. Its translation is CAITGTGNTEAFF.

The V and J genes are TRBV7-3 and TRBJ2-3; D perhaps matches TRBD2 (5 bases). CDR3 length: 15 residues. Germline V gives CDR1 SGHTA, CDR2 FQGTGA. The V gene lost 4 bases and the J gene lost 1 base, with 12 bases spanning the gap. The CDR3 is CASSSAGIRTDTQYF. DNA for the CDR3: TGTGCCAGCAGCTCTGCGGGCATTCGCACAGATACGCAGTATTTT. Filled out from reference TRBV7-3 and TRBJ2-3, the complete variable domain reads GAGVSQTPSNKVTEKGKYVELRCDPISGHTALYWYRQSLGQGPEFLIYFQGTGAADDSGLPNDRFFAVRPEGSVSTLKIQRTERGDSAVYLCASSSAGIRTDTQYFGPGTRLTVL.

The V and J genes are TRBV20-1 and TRBJ2-7; the D gene is possibly TRBD1 (5 bases). Between the trimmed V and J ends, which lost 8 bases and 6 bases, there was a span of 14 bases. This CDR3 spans 11 amino acids. Germline CDR1 DFQATT, CDR2 SNEGSKA (reference sequence). The CDR3 loop is CSPGRVFEQYF. In nucleotides, the CDR3 is TGCAGTCCCGGCAGGGTGTTCGAGCAGTACTTC.

Comments on this clone: Other DNA variants within this sample encode the same CDR3. This chain connects TRBV30 to TRBJ1-5; D is unresolved. The V end lost 0 bases, the J end lost 7 bases, and 10 bases lay between the germline ends. Germline CDR1 GTSNPN, CDR2 SVGIG (reference sequence). The CDR3 is 13 amino acids. This chain's CDR3 is CAWSVRGRQPQHF. As DNA, the CDR3 is TGTGCCTGGAGTGTACGGGGAAGACAGCCCCAGCATTTT.

In this sample, this clone turned up a few times. V usage is TRBV4-3 and J usage is TRBJ2-3; D possibly corresponds to TRBD1 (6 bases). CDR3 length: 15 residues. V gave up 0 bases and J gave up 5 bases, with 12 bases separating them. Germline V gene sequence: CDR1 LGHNA, CDR2 YSLEER. In DNA, the CDR3 is TGCGCCAGCAGCCAAGATTTTAGCAGGGGAGATACGCAGTATTTT. It yields the protein CASSQDFSRGDTQYF.

This chain connects TRBV30 to TRBJ1-2; no firm D call. This CDR3 region has 9 residues. The germline CDR1 and CDR2 sequences are GTSNPN and SVGIG (reference sequence). The V and J ends lost 4 bases and 8 bases respectively, with 5 bases between them. The CDR3 DNA reads TGTGCCTGGATTGACGGCTACACCTTC. It specifies CAWIDGYTF.

The sample holds a few counts of this clone. CDR3 amino acids: CASSRDEYGYTF. Written as DNA, the CDR3 is TGTGCCAGCAGCCGCGACGAATATGGCTACACCTTC. The chain couples TRBV7-9 to TRBJ1-2; D gene unclear. CDR1 and CDR2 from the germline V gene are SEHNR and FQNEAQ (reference sequence). The V end lost 5 bases, the J end lost 5 bases, and 9 bases lay between the germline ends. CDR3 length equals 12 residues.

This chain joins TRBV7-6 and TRBJ2-5, with D tentatively TRBD2 (6 bases). Germline loops: CDR1 SGHVS, CDR2 FNYEAQ. CDR3 length: 13 residues. Written as DNA, the CDR3 is TGTGCGAGCGGGTGGACGCATCAAGAGACCCAGTACTTC. This codes for CASGWTHQETQYF.

This clone was seen more than once but under ten times. The chain combines TRBV29-1 with TRBJ2-5; D unclear. There are 14 residues in the CDR3. The V end lost 3 bases, the J end lost 2 bases, and 13 bases lay between the germline ends. In germline, CDR1 is SQVTM, CDR2 ANQGSEA. CDR3: CSVEVPASQETQYF. CDR3 bases: TGCAGCGTTGAGGTGCCGGCCAGTCAAGAGACCCAGTACTTC. Full variable domain (outside the CDR3, taken from reference TRBV29-1 and TRBJ2-5): SAVISQKPSRDICQRGTSLTIQCQVDSQVTMMFWYRQQPGQSLTLIATANQGSEATYESGFVIDKFPISRPNLTFSTLTVSNMSPEDSSIYLCSVEVPASQETQYFGPGTRLLVL.

In this sample, this clone turned up a few times. The chain combines TRBV7-9 with TRBJ2-3; perhaps TRBD2 as D (5 bases). Trimming pared 0 bases from V and 6 bases from J, leaving 10 bases between. CDR3 length: 14 residues. Germline V gene data show CDR1 as SEHNR and CDR2 as FQNEAQ (reference sequence). CDR3 amino acids: CASSLAGVVDTQYF. The DNA for the CDR3 is TGTGCCAGCAGCTTAGCGGGAGTCGTGGATACGCAGTATTTT.

The chain links TRBV11-2 to TRBJ2-1; 10 bases align to TRBD1. CDR3 length: 15 residues. Germline V gene data show CDR1 as SGHAT and CDR2 as FQNNGV. J was trimmed by 7 bases and V by 5 bases; bases with no gene match: 8. CDR3 sequence (DNA): TGTGCCAGCAGCAAGGACAGGGGGTACGGGAATGAGCAGTTCTTC. Protein sequence: CASSKDRGYGNEQFF. The whole variable domain, remainder taken from reference TRBV11-2 and TRBJ2-1, is EAGVAQSPRYKIIEKRQSVAFWCNPISGHATLYWYQQILGQGPKLLIQFQNNGVVDDSQLPKDRFSAERLKGVDSTLKIQPAKLEDSAVYLCASSKDRGYGNEQFFGPGTRLTVL.

This chain uses TRBV5-1 with TRBJ2-1; possibly TRBD1 for D (5 bases). The ends were cut back, 7 bases at V and 6 bases at J, with 14 bases in the middle. The CDR3 sequence is 13 residues long. CDR1 is SGHRS, CDR2 YFSETQ, per germline. CDR3 protein: CASSPAGSNEQFF. The DNA for the CDR3 is TGCGCCAGCTCGCCTGCAGGGTCCAATGAGCAGTTCTTC.

The V call is TRBV25-1, the J call TRBJ2-1; TRBD2 matches at 10 bases. This CDR3 comprises 16 residues. The V gene end was trimmed by 0 bases and the J gene end by 8 bases; junction bases not matched to a gene: 7. Germline CDR1 reads MGHDK; CDR2 reads SYGVNS. CDR3 sequence reads: CASSEYRLAGVDEQFF. The CDR3 bases are TGTGCCAGCAGTGAATATCGGCTAGCGGGAGTTGATGAGCAGTTCTTC.